What follows is one TCR beta chain and its context. Its antigen remains undetermined. The sample holds no much larger clone one base away, and base qualities are not on file. The record originates from a study of T-cell memory formation after mild COVID-19 (dated by TCRdb to about 2021). As for the study more broadly: TCR sequence clusters from the two donors were found to be largely donor specific. T-cell clones expanding and contracting after mild COVID-19 in a couple of donors were tracked by longitudinal TCRalpha and TCRbeta repertoire sequencing. The cohort comprised two young, previously healthy adult volunteers, one female and one male. General study outcomes and caveats: From day 15 to 85, contracting clones showed balanced CD4/CD8 phenotypes, whereas a second wave of clones that expanded from day 15 to 37 leaned towards CD4+. Whether the second-wave clones peaking on day 37 were SARS-CoV-2 specific was not confirmed. Contracting CD4+ clones appeared mostly in the CM and EM memory subsets, whereas CD8+ clones were enriched in EMRA. The detection of some responding clones in pre-infection memory suggests that pre-existing cross-reactive memory T cells joined the SARS-CoV-2 response. Only a couple of mild cases were covered by the study, and larger cohorts that include severe cases with pre-infection samples were considered necessary.

The germline V gene specifies LGHNA as CDR1 and YNFKEQ as CDR2. V is shortened by 4 bases, J by 6 bases, and the region joining them spans 13 bases. The CDR3 has 14 amino acids, counting the end cysteine and phenylalanine. The retained sequence is limited to the CDR3, 42 bases, with the frame set at the first base. PBMCs were isolated by Ficoll-Paque density gradient centrifugation. TCRdb names Illumina NovaSeq 6000 as the instrument used. TCRalpha and TCRbeta cDNA libraries were constructed by 5'RACE with constant-segment primers, with sample barcodes and unique molecular identifiers being introduced. Trizol reagent was used to extract RNA from every sample. Libraries were amplified in two PCR steps, with a second sample barcode and Illumina TruSeq adapters added in the second step. Sequencing of libraries was performed on an Illumina NovaSeq with 2 x 150 bp paired-end reads. In the authors' own workflow: Demultiplexing of reads and collapsing into UMI-guided consensus sequences were performed with migec v1.2.7. Using mixcr v2.1.11, UMI consensuses were aligned to TRA and TRB V and J templates and then assembled into clonotypes. Expanded or contracted clonotypes were those called significant by both edgeR and NoisET, with noise models trained on biological replicates. edgeR calls used a false discovery rate-adjusted p below 0.01 and a log2 fold-change threshold of 1. As an exploratory analysis of dynamics, max-normalized trajectories of the 1000 most abundant clonotypes were examined with PCA combined with hierarchical clustering. Separately sequenced CD4+ and CD8+ repertoires were used to assign a CD4 or CD8 phenotype to each responding clone. Through fastp at Q25 and MiXCR, TCRdb rebuilt clones from the public reads, retaining in-frame beta chains. Records with the same CDR3 protein are collapsed into one entry carrying the most frequent genes and DNA. TCRdb's processing, not the authors', yielded these V and J calls. The sample records about 180,000 distinct CDR3 sequences, approximately 16% of which are singletons. The top ten clones comprise just over 2% of the sample.

Material for sequencing was PBMCs or a T cell subset sorted from them (not recorded which). Rearrangement joined TRBV4-2 to TRBJ1-5; no D gene is confidently identified. The TCR comes from an adult woman who had mild COVID-19 (a few samples of this study predate the infection). The sample titles of this study are shuffled in the database, so cell type and time point are left out; the donor was told from shared clones. For the CDR3, the sequence is CASSPGAGGQPQHF. Read as DNA, the sequence is TGTGCCAGCAGCCCTGGAGCCGGTGGTCAGCCCCAGCATTTT.